This T cell receptor beta chain is from a study of T cells in Graves' hyperthyroidism and ophthalmopathy. RNA transcripts were the template for amplifying TCR beta CDR3 regions. The primer set for the first-round RT-PCR of the TCR CDR3 was HTBI. TCRdb re-called the multiplex PCR reads through MiXCR, storing one row per CDR3 protein. Of approximately 700,000 distinct CDR3 sequences in the sample, around 17% were seen once. A lack of ophthalmopathy progression within 18 months defined stable Graves' hyperthyroidism. Patients were excluded because of uncontrolled infection, other autoimmune disease, pregnancy or lactation. Each 10 ml fresh peripheral blood draw supplied the PBMCs. This clonotype was counted only a few times. V was trimmed by 3 bases and J by 7 bases, leaving 22 bases between them. This CDR3 is built from 17 residues. Germline-derived CDR1 and CDR2 are KGHSH and LQKENI.

The TCR originated in a man younger than 35 with Graves' hyperthyroidism. The specimen was blood. V is TRBV18 and J is TRBJ1-5, with D perhaps TRBD1 (5 bases). Here the CDR3 DNA reads TGTGCCAGCTCACCGTACTCCGGGGCCCAGCTCGGGCAGCCCCAGCATTTT. Its translation is CASSPYSGAQLGQPQHF. The complete variable domain, with remaining parts taken from reference TRBV18 and TRBJ1-5, reads NAGVMQNPRHLVRRRGQEARLRCSPMKGHSHVYWYRQLPEEGLKFMVYLQKENIIDESGMPKERFSAEFPKEGPSILRIQQVVRGDSAAYFCASSPYSGAQLGQPQHFGDGTRLSIL.